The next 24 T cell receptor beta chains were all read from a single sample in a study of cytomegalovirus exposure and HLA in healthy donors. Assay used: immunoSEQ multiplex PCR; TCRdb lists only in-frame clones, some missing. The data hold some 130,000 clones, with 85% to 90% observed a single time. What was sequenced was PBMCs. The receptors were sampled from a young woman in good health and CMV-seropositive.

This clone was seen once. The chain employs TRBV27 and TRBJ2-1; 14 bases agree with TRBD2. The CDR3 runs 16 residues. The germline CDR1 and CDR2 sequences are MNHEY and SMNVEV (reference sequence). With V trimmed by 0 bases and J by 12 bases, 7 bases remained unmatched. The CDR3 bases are TGTGCCAGCAGTTTATCGCGTGGGACTAGCGGGAGTCTGCAGTTCTTC. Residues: CASSLSRGTSGSLQFF.

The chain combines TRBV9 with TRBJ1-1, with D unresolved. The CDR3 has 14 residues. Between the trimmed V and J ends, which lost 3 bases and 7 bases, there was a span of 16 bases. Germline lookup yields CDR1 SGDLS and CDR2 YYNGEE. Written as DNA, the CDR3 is TGTGCCAGCAGCGGGAGCCCCAAAGCGAGTGAAGCTTTCTTT. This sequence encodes CASSGSPKASEAFF.

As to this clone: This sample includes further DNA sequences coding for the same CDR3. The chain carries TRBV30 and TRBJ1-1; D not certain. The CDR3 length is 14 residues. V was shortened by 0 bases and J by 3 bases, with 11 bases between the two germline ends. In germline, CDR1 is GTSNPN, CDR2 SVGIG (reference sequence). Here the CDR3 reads CAWSVPPRDTEAFF. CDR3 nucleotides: TGTGCCTGGAGTGTACCCCCGCGAGACACTGAAGCTTTCTTT.

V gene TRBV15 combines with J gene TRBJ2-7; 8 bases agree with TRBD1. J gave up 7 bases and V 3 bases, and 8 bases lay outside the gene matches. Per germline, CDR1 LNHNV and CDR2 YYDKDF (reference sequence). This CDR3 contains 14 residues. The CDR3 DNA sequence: TGTGCCACCAGCAGGATGGACAGGGAACGGGAGCAGTACTTC. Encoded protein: CATSRMDREREQYF.

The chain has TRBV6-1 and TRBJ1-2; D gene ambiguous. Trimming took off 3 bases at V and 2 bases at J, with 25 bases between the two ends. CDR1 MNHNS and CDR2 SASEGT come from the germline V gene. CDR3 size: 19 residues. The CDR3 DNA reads TGTGCCAGCAGTGACCCGGGGTCGGTAATTGCCAGAGAGAACTATGGCTACACCTTC. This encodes CASSDPGSVIARENYGYTF.

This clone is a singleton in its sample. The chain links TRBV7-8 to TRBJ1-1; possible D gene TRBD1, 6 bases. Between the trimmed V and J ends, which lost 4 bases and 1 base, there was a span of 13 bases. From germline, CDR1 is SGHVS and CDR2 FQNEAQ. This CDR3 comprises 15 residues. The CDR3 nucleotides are TGTGCCAGCAGCTGGGGGAGGGGGAGGAACACTGAAGCTTTCTTT. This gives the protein CASSWGRGRNTEAFF.

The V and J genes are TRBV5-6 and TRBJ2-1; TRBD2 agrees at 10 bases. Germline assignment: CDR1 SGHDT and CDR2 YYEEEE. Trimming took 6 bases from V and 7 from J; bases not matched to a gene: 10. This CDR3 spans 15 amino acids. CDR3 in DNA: TGTGCCAGCAAAAGACCGGGACTAGCGTCAAATGAGCAGTTCTTC. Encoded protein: CASKRPGLASNEQFF.

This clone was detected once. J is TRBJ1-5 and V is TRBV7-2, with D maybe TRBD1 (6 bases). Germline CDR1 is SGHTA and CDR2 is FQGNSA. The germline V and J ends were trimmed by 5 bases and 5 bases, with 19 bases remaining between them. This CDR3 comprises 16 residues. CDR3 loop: CASSPRRGTSDQPQHF. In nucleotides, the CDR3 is TGTGCCAGCAGCCCGCGCAGGGGAACCTCGGATCAGCCCCAGCATTTT.

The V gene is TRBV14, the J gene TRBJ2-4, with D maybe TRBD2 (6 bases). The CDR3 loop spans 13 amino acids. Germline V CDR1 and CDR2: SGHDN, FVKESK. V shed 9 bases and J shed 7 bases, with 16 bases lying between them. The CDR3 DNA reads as TGTGCCAGAAAGGGCAGGGCGGGGAACATTCAGTACTTC. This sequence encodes CARKGRAGNIQYF.

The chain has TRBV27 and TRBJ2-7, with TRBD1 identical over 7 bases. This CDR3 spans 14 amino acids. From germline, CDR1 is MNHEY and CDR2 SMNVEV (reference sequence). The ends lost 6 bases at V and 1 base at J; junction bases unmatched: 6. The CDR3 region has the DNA TGTGCCAGCAGACCCGGGACAGCGTCCTACGAGCAGTACTTC. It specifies CASRPGTASYEQYF.

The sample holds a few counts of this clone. The CDR3 loop is CASSYSQYNEKLFF. Written as DNA, the CDR3 is TGCGCCAGCAGCTATTCACAGTATAATGAAAAACTGTTTTTT. The chain has TRBV5-1 and TRBJ1-4; D not certain. Deletions cut 3 bases from V and 4 bases from J, with 10 bases between. Germline V gene data show CDR1 as SGHRS and CDR2 as YFSETQ. The CDR3 is made up of 14 amino acids.

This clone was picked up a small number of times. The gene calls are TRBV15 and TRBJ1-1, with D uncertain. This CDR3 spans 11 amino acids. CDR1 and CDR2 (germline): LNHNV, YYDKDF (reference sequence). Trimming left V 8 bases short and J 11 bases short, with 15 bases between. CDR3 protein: CATLSPEGAFF. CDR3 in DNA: TGTGCCACCCTCAGCCCAGAGGGTGCTTTCTTT.

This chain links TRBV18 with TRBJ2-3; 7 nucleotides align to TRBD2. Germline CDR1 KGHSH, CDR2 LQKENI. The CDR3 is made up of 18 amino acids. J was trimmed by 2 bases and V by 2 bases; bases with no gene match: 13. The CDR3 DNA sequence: TGTGCCAGCTCACCAAGTTCTGGGACTACCACTTTCACAGATACGCAGTATTTT. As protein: CASSPSSGTTTFTDTQYF.

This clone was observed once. CDR3 nucleotides: TGCGCCAGCAGCCACAACACAAAGGGACTAGCGGCACAAGAGACCCAGTACTTC. Translating it yields CASSHNTKGLAAQETQYF. The V gene is TRBV4-3, the J gene TRBJ2-5; 11 bases are a match to TRBD2. CDR1 and CDR2 (germline): LGHNA, YSLEER. The CDR3 has 18 amino acids. V was clipped by 3 bases and J by 2 bases; unmatched bases: 11.

CDR3 DNA: TGTGCCAGCAGTTCTCCCAGGGTGGGAGCGGGGGGACCCACAGATACGCAGTATTTT. Residues: CASSSPRVGAGGPTDTQYF. The chain is built from TRBV6-9 and TRBJ2-3, with TRBD2 matching over 9 bases. The J segment lost 2 bases and the V segment lost 4 bases, leaving 16 bases of the junction unmatched. From germline, CDR1 is MNHGY and CDR2 SVAAGI. The CDR3 has 19 amino acids.

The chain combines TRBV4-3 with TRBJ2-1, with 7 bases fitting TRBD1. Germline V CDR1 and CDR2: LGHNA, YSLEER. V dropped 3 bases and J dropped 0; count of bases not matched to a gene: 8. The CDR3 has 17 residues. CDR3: CASSQITGASSYNEQFF. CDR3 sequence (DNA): TGCGCCAGCAGCCAGATTACAGGGGCGAGCTCCTACAATGAGCAGTTCTTC.

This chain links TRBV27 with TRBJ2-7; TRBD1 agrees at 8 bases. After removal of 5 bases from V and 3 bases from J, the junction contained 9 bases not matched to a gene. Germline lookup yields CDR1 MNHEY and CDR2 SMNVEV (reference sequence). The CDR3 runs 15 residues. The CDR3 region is CASSPRTGRLYEQYF. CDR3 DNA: TGTGCCAGCAGTCCCCGGACAGGGCGTCTCTACGAGCAGTACTTC.

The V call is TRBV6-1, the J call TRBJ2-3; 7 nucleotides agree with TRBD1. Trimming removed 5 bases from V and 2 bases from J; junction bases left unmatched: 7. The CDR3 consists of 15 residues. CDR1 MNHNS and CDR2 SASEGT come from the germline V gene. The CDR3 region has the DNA TGTGCCAGCAGTTTTACAGGGGCCATCACAGATACGCAGTATTTT. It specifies CASSFTGAITDTQYF.

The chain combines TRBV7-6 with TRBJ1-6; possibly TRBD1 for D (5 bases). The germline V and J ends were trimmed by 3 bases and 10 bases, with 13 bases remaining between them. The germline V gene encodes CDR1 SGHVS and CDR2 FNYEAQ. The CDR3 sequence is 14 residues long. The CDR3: CASSFSQGSSPLHF. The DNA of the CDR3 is TGTGCCAGCAGCTTTTCTCAGGGAAGCTCACCCCTCCACTTT.

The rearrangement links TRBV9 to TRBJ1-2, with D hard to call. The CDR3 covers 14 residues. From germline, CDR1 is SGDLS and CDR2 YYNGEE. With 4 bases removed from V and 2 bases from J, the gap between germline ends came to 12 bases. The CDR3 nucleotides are TGTGCCAGCAGCCCATTACGGGAGAACTATGGCTACACCTTC. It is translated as CASSPLRENYGYTF.

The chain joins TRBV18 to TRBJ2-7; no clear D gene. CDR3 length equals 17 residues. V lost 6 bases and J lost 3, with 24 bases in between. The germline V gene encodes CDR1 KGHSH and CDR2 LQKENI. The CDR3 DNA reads TGTGCCAGCTCTCCCCGAGCACCAGGTGTAAAGGTCTACGAGCAGTACTTC. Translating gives CASSPRAPGVKVYEQYF.

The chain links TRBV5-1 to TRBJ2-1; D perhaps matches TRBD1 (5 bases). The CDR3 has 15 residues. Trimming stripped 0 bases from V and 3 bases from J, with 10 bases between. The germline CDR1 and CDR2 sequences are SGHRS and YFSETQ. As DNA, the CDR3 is TGCGCCAGCAGCTTGGCCCCAGGGTTCTACAATGAGCAGTTCTTC. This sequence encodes CASSLAPGFYNEQFF.

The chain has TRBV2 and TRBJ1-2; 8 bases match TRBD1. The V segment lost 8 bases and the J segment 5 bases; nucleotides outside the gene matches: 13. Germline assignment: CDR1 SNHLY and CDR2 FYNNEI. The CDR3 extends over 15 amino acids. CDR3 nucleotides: TGTGCCAGCCAAGGGACAGGCCTAACTAGGTATGGCTACACCTTC. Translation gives CASQGTGLTRYGYTF.

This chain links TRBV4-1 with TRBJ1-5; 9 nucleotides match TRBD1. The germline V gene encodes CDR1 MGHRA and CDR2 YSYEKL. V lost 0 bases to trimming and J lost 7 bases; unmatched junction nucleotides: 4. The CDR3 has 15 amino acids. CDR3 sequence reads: CASSQDLTGGQPQHF. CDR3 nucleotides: TGCGCCAGCAGCCAAGATCTGACAGGGGGACAGCCCCAGCATTTT.